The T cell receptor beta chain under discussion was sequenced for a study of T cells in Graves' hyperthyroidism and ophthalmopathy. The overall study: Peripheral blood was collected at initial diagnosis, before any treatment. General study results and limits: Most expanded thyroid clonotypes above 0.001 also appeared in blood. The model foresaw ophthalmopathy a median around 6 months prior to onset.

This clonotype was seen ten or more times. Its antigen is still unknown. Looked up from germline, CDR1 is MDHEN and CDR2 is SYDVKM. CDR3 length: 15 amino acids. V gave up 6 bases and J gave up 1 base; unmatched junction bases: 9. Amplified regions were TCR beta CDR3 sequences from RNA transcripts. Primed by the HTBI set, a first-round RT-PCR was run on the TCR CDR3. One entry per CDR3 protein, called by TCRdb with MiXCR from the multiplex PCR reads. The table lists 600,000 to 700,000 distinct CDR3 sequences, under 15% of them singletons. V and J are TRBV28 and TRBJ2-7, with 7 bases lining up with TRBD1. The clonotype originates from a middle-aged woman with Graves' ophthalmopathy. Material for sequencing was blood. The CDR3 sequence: CASSARGTASYEQYF. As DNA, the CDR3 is TGTGCCAGCAGCGCCAGGGGGACAGCGTCCTACGAGCAGTACTTC. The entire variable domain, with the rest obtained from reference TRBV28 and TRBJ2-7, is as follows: DVKVTQSSRYLVKRTGEKVFLECVQDMDHENMFWYRQDPGLGLRLIYFSYDVKMKEKGDIPEGYSVSREKKERFSLILESASTNQTSMYLCASSARGTASYEQYFGPGTRLTVT.